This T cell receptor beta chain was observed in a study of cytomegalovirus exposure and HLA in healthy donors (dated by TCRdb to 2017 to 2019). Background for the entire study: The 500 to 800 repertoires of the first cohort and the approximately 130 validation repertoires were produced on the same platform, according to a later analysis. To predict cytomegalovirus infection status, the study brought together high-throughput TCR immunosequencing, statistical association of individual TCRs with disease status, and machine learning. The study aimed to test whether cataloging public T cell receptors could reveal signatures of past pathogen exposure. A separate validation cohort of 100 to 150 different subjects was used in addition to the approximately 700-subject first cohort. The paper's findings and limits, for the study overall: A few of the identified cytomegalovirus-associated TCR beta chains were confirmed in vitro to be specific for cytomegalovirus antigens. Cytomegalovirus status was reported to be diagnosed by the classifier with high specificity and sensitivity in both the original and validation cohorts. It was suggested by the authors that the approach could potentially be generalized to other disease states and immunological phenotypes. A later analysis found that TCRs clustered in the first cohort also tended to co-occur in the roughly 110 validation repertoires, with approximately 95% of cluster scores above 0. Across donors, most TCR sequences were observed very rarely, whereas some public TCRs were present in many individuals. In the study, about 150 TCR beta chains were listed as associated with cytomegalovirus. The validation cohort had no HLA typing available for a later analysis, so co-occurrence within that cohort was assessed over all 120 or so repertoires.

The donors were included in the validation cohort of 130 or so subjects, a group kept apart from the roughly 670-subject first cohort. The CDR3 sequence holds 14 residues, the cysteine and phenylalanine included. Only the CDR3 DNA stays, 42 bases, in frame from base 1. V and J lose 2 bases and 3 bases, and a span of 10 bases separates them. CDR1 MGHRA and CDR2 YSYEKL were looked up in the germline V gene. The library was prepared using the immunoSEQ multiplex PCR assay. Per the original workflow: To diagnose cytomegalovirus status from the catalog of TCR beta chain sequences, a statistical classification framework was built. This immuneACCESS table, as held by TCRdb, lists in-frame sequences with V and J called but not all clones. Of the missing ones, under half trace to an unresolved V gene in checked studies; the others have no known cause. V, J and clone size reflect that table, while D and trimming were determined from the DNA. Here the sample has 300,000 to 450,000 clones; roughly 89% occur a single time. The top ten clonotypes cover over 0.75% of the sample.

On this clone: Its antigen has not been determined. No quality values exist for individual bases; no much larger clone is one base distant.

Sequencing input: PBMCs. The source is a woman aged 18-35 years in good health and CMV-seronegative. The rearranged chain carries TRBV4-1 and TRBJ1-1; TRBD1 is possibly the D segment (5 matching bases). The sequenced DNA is TGCGCCAGCAGCCAATATCAGGGCCACACTGAAGCTTTCTTT. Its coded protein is CASSQYQGHTEAFF.